This T cell receptor beta chain stems from a study of blood T cell repertoires in COVID-19. Background on the study: Researchers got acute and convalescent COVID-19 samples from the United States, Italy and Spain. Sources were T cells, B-cell-depleted T cells, or PBMCs; the material itself was cDNA or gDNA.

The V gene's germline CDR1 is GTSNPN and CDR2 SVGIG (reference sequence). The CDR3 is 13 amino acids. V was shortened by 1 base and J by 4 bases, with 10 bases between the two germline ends. Sequenced by immunoSEQ multiplex PCR; TCRdb stores in-frame clones only, minus some. This table holds about 250,000 clones, approximately 86% found once. Residents of 24 US areas, aged about 18 to 95 years, made up the participants. Sample: PBMCs or T cells enriched from blood (not recorded which). The clonotype originates from a woman between 50 and 59 years old who had recovered from COVID-19. The V gene is TRBV30, the J gene TRBJ1-2; D gene ambiguous. The CDR3 DNA follows: TGTGCCTGGAGTGACGCCTGGGCCTATGGCTACACCTTC. This gives the protein CAWSDAWAYGYTF.